The T cell receptor (beta chain) under discussion was sequenced for a study of identical twins. Study-level results: Within twin pairs, the out-of-frame alpha sequences they shared showed excess low generation probability. Within cord blood, abundant beta clonotypes carried fewer insertions, but memory repertoires showed no such trend.

Via MiXCR, TCRdb re-called the 5' RACE reads, giving one row per CDR3 protein. The sample has around 670,000 distinct CDR3 sequences, 6% to 6.5% seen once; the top ten hold 1.5% to 2%. A word on this clonotype: The antigen is not known.

V was clipped by 3 bases and J by 5 bases, with 19 bases between them. This CDR3 comprises 16 residues. Germline CDR1 and CDR2: SGHTA and FQGNSA. Each donor (without exception) was a healthy Caucasian. The chain links TRBV7-2 to TRBJ2-5, with D perhaps TRBD1 (6 bases). The source is a man in his late teens or twenties in good health. Sequences were obtained from naive T cells sorted from blood. The CDR3 nucleotides are TGTGCCAGCAGCTTCCAGGGGCTGGCAGTGGGGGAGACCCAGTACTTC. Its protein is CASSFQGLAVGETQYF.